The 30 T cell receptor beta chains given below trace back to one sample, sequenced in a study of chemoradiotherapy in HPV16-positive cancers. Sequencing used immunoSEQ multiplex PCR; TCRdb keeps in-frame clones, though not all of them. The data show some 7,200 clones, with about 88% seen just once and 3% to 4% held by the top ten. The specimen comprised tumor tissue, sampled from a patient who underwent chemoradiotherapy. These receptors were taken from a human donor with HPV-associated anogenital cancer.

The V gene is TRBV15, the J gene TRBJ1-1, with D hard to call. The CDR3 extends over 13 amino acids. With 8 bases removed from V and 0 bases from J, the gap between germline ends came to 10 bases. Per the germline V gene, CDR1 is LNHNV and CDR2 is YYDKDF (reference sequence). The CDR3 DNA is TGTGCCACCCGGTCGTTCATGAACACTGAAGCTTTCTTT. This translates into CATRSFMNTEAFF.

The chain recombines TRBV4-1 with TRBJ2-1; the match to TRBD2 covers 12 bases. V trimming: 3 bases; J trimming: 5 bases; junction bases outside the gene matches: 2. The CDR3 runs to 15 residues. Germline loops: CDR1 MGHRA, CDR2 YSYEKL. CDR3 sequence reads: CASSHLAGGNNEQFF. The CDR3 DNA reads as TGCGCCAGCAGCCATCTAGCGGGAGGGAACAATGAGCAGTTCTTC.

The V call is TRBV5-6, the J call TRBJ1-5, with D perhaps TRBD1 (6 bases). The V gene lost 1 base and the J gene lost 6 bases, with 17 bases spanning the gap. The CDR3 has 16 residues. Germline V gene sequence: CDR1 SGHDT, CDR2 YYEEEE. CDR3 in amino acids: CASSLRGQGIRQPQHF. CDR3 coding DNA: TGTGCCAGCAGCTTGCGGGGGCAGGGAATACGTCAGCCCCAGCATTTT.

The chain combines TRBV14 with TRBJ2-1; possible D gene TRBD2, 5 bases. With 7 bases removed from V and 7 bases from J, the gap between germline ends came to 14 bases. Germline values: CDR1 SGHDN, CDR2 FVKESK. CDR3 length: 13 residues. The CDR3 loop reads CASKGGSQNEQFF. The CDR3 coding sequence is TGTGCCAGCAAAGGAGGCTCGCAGAATGAGCAGTTCTTC.

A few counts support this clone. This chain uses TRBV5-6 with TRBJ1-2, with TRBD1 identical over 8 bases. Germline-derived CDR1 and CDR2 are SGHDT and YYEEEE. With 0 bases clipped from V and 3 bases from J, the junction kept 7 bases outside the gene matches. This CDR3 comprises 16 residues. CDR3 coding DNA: TGTGCCAGCAGCTTGGGGTCAGGGGGCGCCCACTATGGCTACACCTTC. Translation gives CASSLGSGGAHYGYTF.

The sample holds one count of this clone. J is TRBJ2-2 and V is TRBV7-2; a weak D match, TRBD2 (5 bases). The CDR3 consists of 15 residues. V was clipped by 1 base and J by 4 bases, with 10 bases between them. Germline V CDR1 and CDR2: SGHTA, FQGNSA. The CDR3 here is CASSLGLAFTGELFF. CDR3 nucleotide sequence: TGTGCCAGCAGCTTAGGCCTAGCCTTCACCGGGGAGCTGTTTTTT.

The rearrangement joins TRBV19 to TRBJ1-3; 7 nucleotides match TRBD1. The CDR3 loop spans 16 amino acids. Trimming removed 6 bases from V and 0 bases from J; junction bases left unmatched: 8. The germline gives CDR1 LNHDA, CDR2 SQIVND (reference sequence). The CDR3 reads CASSRQGLSSGNTIYF. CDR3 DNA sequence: TGTGCCAGTAGCCGACAGGGCCTATCCTCTGGAAACACCATATATTTT.

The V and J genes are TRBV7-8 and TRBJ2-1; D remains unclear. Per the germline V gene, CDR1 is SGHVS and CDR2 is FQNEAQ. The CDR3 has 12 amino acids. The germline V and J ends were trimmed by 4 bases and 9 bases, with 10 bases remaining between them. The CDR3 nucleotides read TGTGCCAGCAGCTGGACCTTAGGTGAGCAGTTCTTC. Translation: CASSWTLGEQFF.

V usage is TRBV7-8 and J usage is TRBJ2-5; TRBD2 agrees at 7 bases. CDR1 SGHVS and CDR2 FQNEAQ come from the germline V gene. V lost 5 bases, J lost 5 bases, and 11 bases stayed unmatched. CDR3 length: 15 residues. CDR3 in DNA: TGTGCCAGCAGCACAAGGGGAGGGCCTTATGAGACCCAGTACTTC. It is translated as CASSTRGGPYETQYF.

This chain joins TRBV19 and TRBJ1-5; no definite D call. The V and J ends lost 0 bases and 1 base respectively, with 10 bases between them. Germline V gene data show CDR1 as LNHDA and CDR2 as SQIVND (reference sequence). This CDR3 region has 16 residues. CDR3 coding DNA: TGTGCCAGTAGTATAGACGTCCTAGGCAGCAATCAGCCCCAGCATTTT. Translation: CASSIDVLGSNQPQHF.

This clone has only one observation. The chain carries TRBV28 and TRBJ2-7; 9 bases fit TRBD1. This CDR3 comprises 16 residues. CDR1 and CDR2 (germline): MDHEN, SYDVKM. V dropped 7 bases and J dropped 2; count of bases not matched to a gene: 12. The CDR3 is CASIPTPGQGAYEQYV. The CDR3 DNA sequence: TGTGCCAGCATCCCCACCCCGGGACAGGGAGCCTACGAGCAGTACGTC.

As DNA, the CDR3 is TGTGCCAGCAGCTCACAGGTGAACACTGAAGCTTTCTTT. Amino acid sequence: CASSSQVNTEAFF. This chain connects TRBV5-4 to TRBJ1-1; D is perhaps TRBD1 (5 bases). With 3 bases removed from V and 0 bases from J, the gap between germline ends came to 6 bases. This CDR3 comprises 13 residues. CDR1 is SGHNT, CDR2 YYREEE, per germline (reference sequence).

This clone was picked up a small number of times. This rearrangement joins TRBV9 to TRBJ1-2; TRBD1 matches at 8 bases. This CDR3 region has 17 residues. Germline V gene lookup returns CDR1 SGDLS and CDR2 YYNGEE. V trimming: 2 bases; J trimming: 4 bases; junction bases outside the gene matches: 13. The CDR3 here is CASSVRGTGGLVYGYTF. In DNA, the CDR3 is TGTGCCAGCAGCGTCCGGGGCACAGGGGGTCTCGTCTATGGCTACACCTTC. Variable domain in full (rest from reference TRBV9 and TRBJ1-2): DSGVTQTPKHLITATGQRVTLRCSPRSGDLSVYWYQQSLDQGLQFLIQYYNGEERAKGNILERFSAQQFPDLHSELNLSSLELGDSALYFCASSVRGTGGLVYGYTFGSGTRLTVV.

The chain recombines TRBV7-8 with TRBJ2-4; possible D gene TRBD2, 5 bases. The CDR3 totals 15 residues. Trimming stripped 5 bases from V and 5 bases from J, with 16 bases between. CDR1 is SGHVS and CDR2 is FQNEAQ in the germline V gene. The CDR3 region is CASSPEAVEENIQYF. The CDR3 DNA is TGTGCCAGCAGCCCGGAGGCGGTAGAGGAAAACATTCAGTACTTC. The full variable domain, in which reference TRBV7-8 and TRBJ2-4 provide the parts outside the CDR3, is GAGVSQSPRYKVAKRGQDVALRCDPISGHVSLFWYQQALGQGPEFLTYFQNEAQLDKSGLPSDRFFAERPEGSVSTLKIQRTQQEDSAVYLCASSPEAVEENIQYFGAGTRLSVL.

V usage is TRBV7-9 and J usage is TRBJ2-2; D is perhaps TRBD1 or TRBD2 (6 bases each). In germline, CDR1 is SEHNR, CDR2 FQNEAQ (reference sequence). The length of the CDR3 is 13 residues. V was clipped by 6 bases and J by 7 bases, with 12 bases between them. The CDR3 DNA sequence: TGTGCCAGCAGTCCGAGGGGGGACGGGGAGCTGTTTTTT. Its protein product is CASSPRGDGELFF.

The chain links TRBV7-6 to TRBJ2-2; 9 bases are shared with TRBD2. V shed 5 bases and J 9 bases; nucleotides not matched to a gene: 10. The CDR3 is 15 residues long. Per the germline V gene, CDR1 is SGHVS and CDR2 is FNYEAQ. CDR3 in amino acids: CASSAWTSAERELFF. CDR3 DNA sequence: TGTGCCAGCAGCGCTTGGACTAGCGCAGAGCGGGAGCTGTTTTTT.

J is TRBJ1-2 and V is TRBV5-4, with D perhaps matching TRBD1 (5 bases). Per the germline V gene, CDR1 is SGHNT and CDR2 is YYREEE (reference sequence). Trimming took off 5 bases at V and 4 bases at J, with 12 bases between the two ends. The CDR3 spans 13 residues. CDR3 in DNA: TGTGCCAGCAGACTAGGGGACGGCTATGGCTACACCTTC. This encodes CASRLGDGYGYTF. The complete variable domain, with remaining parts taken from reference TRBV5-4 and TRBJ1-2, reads ETGVTQSPTHLIKTRGQQVTLRCSSQSGHNTVSWYQQALGQGPQFIFQYYREEENGRGNFPPRFSGLQFPNYSSELNVNALELDDSALYLCASRLGDGYGYTFGSGTRLTVV.

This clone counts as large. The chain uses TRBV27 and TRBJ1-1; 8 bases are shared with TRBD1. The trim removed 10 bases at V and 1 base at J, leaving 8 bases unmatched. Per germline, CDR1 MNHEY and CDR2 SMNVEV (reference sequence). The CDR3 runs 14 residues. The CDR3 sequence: CATSSGGSNTEAFF. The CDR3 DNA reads TGTGCCACTTCATCAGGGGGCTCGAACACTGAAGCTTTCTTT.

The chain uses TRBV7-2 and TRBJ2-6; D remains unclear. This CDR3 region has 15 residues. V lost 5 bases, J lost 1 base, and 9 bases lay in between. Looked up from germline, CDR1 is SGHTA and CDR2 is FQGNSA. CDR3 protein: CASSLQVSGANVLTF. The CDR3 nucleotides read TGTGCCAGCAGCCTTCAGGTATCTGGGGCCAACGTCCTGACTTTC.

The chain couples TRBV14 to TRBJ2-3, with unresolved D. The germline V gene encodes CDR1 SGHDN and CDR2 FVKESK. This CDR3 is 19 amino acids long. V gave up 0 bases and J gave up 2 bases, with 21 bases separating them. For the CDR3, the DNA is TGTGCCAGCAGCCAAGAGAATTGGGTAAGGAATACATACACAGATACGCAGTATTTT. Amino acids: CASSQENWVRNTYTDTQYF.

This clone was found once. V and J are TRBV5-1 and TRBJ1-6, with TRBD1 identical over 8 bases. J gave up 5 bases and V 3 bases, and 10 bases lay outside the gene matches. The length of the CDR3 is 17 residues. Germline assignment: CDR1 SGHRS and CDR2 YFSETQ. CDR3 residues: CASSWTQGAADNSPLHF. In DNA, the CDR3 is TGCGCCAGCAGCTGGACTCAGGGGGCTGCTGATAATTCACCCCTCCACTTT.

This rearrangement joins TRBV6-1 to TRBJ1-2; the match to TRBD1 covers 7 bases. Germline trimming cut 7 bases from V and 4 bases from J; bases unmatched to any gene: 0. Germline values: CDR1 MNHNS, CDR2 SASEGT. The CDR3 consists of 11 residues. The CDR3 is CASNRGYGYTF. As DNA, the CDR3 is TGTGCCAGCAACAGGGGCTATGGCTACACCTTC.

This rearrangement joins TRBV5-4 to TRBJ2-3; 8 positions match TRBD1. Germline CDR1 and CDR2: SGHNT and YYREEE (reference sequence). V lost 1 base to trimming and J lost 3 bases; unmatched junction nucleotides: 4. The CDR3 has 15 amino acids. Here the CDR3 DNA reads TGTGCCAGCAGCTTGTTTAGGACAGGGACAGATACGCAGTATTTT. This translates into CASSLFRTGTDTQYF.

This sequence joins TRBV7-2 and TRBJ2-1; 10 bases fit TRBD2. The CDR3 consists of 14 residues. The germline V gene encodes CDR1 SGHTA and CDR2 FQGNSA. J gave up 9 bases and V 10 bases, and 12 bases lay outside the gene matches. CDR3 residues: CATSWSGREGEQFF. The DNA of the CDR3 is TGTGCCACCTCCTGGAGCGGGAGGGAAGGTGAGCAGTTCTTC.

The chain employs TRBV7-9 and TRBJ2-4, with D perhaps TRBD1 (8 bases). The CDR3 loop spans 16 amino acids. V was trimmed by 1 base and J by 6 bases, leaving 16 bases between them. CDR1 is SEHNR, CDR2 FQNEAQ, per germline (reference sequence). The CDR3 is CASSLDATGEGNIQYF. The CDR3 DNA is TGTGCCAGCAGCTTAGACGCGACAGGGGAGGGAAACATTCAGTACTTC.

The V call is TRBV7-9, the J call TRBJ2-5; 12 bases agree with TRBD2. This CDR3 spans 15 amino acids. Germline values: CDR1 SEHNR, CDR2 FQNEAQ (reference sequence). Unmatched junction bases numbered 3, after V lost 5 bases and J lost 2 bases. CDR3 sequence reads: CASSVTSGRQETQYF. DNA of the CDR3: TGTGCCAGCAGCGTGACTAGCGGGAGACAAGAGACCCAGTACTTC.

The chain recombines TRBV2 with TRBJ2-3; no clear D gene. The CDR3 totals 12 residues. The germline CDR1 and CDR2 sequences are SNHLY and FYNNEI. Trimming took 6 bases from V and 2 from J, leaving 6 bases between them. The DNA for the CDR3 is TGTGCCAGCAGCCCCACCACAGATACGCAGTATTTT. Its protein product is CASSPTTDTQYF.

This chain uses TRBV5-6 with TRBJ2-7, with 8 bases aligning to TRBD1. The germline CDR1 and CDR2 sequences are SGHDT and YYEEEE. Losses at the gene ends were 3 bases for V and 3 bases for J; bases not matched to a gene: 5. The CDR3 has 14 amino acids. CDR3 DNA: TGTGCCAGCAGCTGGAGGGACAGGCGCTACGAGCAGTACTTC. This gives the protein CASSWRDRRYEQYF.

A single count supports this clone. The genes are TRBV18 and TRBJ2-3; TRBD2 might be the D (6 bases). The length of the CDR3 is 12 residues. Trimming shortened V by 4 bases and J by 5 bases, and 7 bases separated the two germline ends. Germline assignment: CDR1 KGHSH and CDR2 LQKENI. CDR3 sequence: CASSRGIDTQYF. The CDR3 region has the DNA TGTGCCAGCTCACGCGGGATAGATACGCAGTATTTT.

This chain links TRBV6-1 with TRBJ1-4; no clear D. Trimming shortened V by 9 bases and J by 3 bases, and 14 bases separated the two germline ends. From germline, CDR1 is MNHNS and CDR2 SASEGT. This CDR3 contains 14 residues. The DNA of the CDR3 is TGTGCCAGTCCCTCAGGTCTCCCTAATGAAAAACTGTTTTTT. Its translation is CASPSGLPNEKLFF.